Listed below are T cell receptor beta chains from one sample, sequenced in a study of post-analysis software for immune sequencing data. A single record per CDR3 protein comes from TCRdb applying MiXCR to the PCR reads. This sample has 600,000 to 750,000 distinct CDR3 sequences, with approximately 59% found just once. The sample taken for sequencing was blood. These receptor sequences come from a girl aged 2 to 10 with multiple sclerosis. Both conserved end residues are part of each CDR3. Fields, in order: clone size, V gene, J gene, D gene, CDR3 protein, CDR3 DNA. The D gene is left open where the match is weak. For some rows the clone size is stated as once, few or many, or as a class when expanded; others skip it.

clone_size: .
v_call: TRBV29-1
j_call: TRBJ2-6
d_call: TRBD1
cdr3_aa: CSVEEGGRVAGANVLTF
cdr3_nt: TGCAGCGTTGAAGAAGGGGGCAGGGTCGCTGGGGCCAACGTCCTGACTTTC

clone_size: .
v_call: TRBV7-2
j_call: TRBJ2-5
d_call: TRBD2
cdr3_aa: CASSLLPTSIRGTQYF
cdr3_nt: TGTGCCAGCAGCTTACTCCCGACTAGCATTAGGGGGACCCAGTACTTC

clone_size: .
v_call: TRBV6-1
j_call: TRBJ2-3
d_call: .
cdr3_aa: CASSSGHQASTDTQYF
cdr3_nt: TGTGCCAGCAGTTCGGGACACCAAGCTAGCACAGATACGCAGTATTTT

clone_size: .
v_call: TRBV20-1
j_call: TRBJ2-3
d_call: TRBD1
cdr3_aa: CSADSGQGTADTQYF
cdr3_nt: TGCAGTGCGGACTCAGGACAGGGGACTGCAGATACGCAGTATTTT

clone_size: .
v_call: TRBV11-2
j_call: TRBJ1-6
d_call: .
cdr3_aa: CASSSPGGWVSPLHF
cdr3_nt: TGTGCCAGCAGCTCCCCCGGGGGCTGGGTTTCACCCCTCCACTTT

clone_size: .
v_call: TRBV11-2
j_call: TRBJ2-1
d_call: .
cdr3_aa: CASSSTGPLSYNEQFF
cdr3_nt: TGTGCCAGCAGCTCAACCGGGCCATTATCCTACAATGAGCAGTTCTTC

clone_size: .
v_call: TRBV20-1
j_call: TRBJ2-1
d_call: TRBD2
cdr3_aa: CSVLAGGQSGRARNEQFF
cdr3_nt: TGCAGTGTCCTGGCGGGCGGACAGAGCGGGAGGGCCCGCAATGAGCAGTTCTTC

clone_size: few
v_call: TRBV6-5
j_call: TRBJ1-2
d_call: TRBD1
cdr3_aa: CASSLAGGLGYGYTF
cdr3_nt: TGTGCCAGCAGTCTAGCAGGGGGTCTCGGCTATGGCTACACCTTC

clone_size: .
v_call: TRBV5-1
j_call: TRBJ2-5
d_call: TRBD1
cdr3_aa: CASSLYDRDQETQYF
cdr3_nt: TGCGCCAGCAGCTTGTACGACAGGGACCAAGAGACCCAGTACTTC

clone_size: few
v_call: TRBV15
j_call: TRBJ2-7
d_call: .
cdr3_aa: CATSRAAEYEQYF
cdr3_nt: TGTGCCACCAGCAGAGCAGCGGAGTACGAGCAGTACTTC

clone_size: .
v_call: TRBV29-1
j_call: TRBJ1-1
d_call: .
cdr3_aa: CSVESTLNTEAFF
cdr3_nt: TGCAGCGTTGAATCCACCCTGAACACTGAAGCTTTCTTT

clone_size: few
v_call: TRBV6-6
j_call: TRBJ1-2
d_call: TRBD1
cdr3_aa: CASSYSMADRASSGYTF
cdr3_nt: TGTGCCAGCAGTTACTCGATGGCCGACAGGGCTTCCTCCGGCTACACCTTC

clone_size: .
v_call: TRBV12-3/TRBV12-4
j_call: TRBJ1-1
d_call: .
cdr3_aa: CASSPAELNTEAFF
cdr3_nt: TGTGCCAGCAGCCCCGCGGAGCTGAACACTGAAGCTTTCTTT

clone_size: few
v_call: TRBV28
j_call: TRBJ2-5
d_call: .
cdr3_aa: CASSLSGKQETQYF
cdr3_nt: TGTGCCAGCAGTTTATCCGGGAAGCAAGAGACCCAGTACTTC

clone_size: .
v_call: TRBV7-6
j_call: TRBJ2-7
d_call: .
cdr3_aa: CASSLELGNTYEQYF
cdr3_nt: TGTGCCAGCAGCTTAGAATTGGGAAATACCTACGAGCAGTACTTC

clone_size: .
v_call: TRBV2
j_call: TRBJ2-3
d_call: .
cdr3_aa: CASKQDTGTDTQYF
cdr3_nt: TGTGCCAGTAAGCAGGATACAGGCACAGATACGCAGTATTTT

clone_size: .
v_call: TRBV7-2
j_call: TRBJ2-5
d_call: .
cdr3_aa: CASGQGGGETQYF
cdr3_nt: TGTGCCAGTGGACAGGGAGGGGGAGAGACCCAGTACTTC

clone_size: .
v_call: TRBV4-2
j_call: TRBJ2-1
d_call: TRBD2
cdr3_aa: CASSPEAGDGLASYNEQFF
cdr3_nt: TGTGCCAGCAGCCCAGAAGCAGGGGACGGACTAGCTTCCTACAATGAGCAGTTCTTC

clone_size: .
v_call: TRBV20-1
j_call: TRBJ2-1
d_call: .
cdr3_aa: CSARDETRGSYNEQFF
cdr3_nt: TGCAGTGCTAGAGATGAGACTAGGGGTTCCTACAATGAGCAGTTCTTC

clone_size: .
v_call: TRBV5-1
j_call: TRBJ2-7
d_call: TRBD1
cdr3_aa: CASSLAGTASYEQYF
cdr3_nt: TGCGCCAGCAGCCTTGCCGGGACAGCATCCTACGAGCAGTACTTC

clone_size: .
v_call: TRBV12-3/TRBV12-4
j_call: TRBJ2-1
d_call: TRBD1
cdr3_aa: CASSTWTGGNEQFF
cdr3_nt: TGTGCCAGCAGCACATGGACAGGGGGAAATGAGCAGTTCTTC

clone_size: .
v_call: TRBV29-1
j_call: TRBJ2-1
d_call: TRBD1
cdr3_aa: CSAPLDRGDNEQFF
cdr3_nt: TGCAGCGCCCCTCTGGACAGGGGGGACAATGAGCAGTTCTTC

clone_size: .
v_call: TRBV3-1
j_call: TRBJ2-6
d_call: TRBD1
cdr3_aa: CASSQPPGGLGGANVLTF
cdr3_nt: TGTGCCAGCAGCCAACCGCCAGGGGGCTTAGGTGGGGCCAACGTCCTGACTTTC

clone_size: .
v_call: TRBV4-3
j_call: TRBJ2-3
d_call: .
cdr3_aa: CASSQAQQDTQYF
cdr3_nt: TGCGCCAGCAGCCAAGCCCAGCAAGATACGCAGTATTTT

clone_size: .
v_call: TRBV10-3
j_call: TRBJ2-7
d_call: .
cdr3_aa: CAISGEASEYYEQYF
cdr3_nt: TGTGCCATCAGTGGAGAGGCTAGCGAATACTACGAGCAGTACTTC

clone_size: .
v_call: TRBV7-2
j_call: TRBJ1-1
d_call: .
cdr3_aa: CASSLGIGMRTEAFF
cdr3_nt: TGTGCCAGCAGCTTAGGTATAGGGATGCGAACTGAAGCTTTCTTT

clone_size: .
v_call: TRBV27
j_call: TRBJ2-3
d_call: .
cdr3_aa: CASTAVRSTDTQYF
cdr3_nt: TGTGCCAGCACCGCGGTCCGAAGCACAGATACGCAGTATTTT

clone_size: .
v_call: TRBV4-3
j_call: TRBJ2-5
d_call: TRBD2
cdr3_aa: CASSQGGAARETQYF
cdr3_nt: TGCGCCAGCAGCCAGGGAGGGGCCGCCAGGGAGACCCAGTACTTC

clone_size: .
v_call: TRBV29-1
j_call: TRBJ2-3
d_call: TRBD1
cdr3_aa: CSVPDRGGRDTQYF
cdr3_nt: TGCAGCGTTCCGGACAGGGGAGGAAGAGATACGCAGTATTTT

clone_size: .
v_call: TRBV7-9
j_call: TRBJ1-2
d_call: .
cdr3_aa: CASDVGYGYTF
cdr3_nt: TGTGCCAGCGACGTGGGATACGGCTACACCTTC

clone_size: .
v_call: TRBV29-1
j_call: TRBJ1-1
d_call: .
cdr3_aa: CSAELNTEAFF
cdr3_nt: TGCAGCGCTGAATTGAACACTGAAGCTTTCTTT

clone_size: .
v_call: TRBV10-1
j_call: TRBJ2-7
d_call: TRBD2
cdr3_aa: CASSSGGSYNEQYF
cdr3_nt: TGCGCCAGCAGTAGCGGGGGCTCCTACAATGAGCAGTACTTC

clone_size: .
v_call: TRBV6-1
j_call: TRBJ2-1
d_call: .
cdr3_aa: CASSEGGINEQFF
cdr3_nt: TGTGCCAGCAGTGAAGGTGGGATAAATGAGCAGTTCTTC

clone_size: .
v_call: TRBV7-9
j_call: TRBJ2-7
d_call: .
cdr3_aa: CASSLALPLGYEQYF
cdr3_nt: TGTGCCAGCAGCTTAGCTCTCCCGCTGGGCTACGAGCAGTACTTC

clone_size: .
v_call: TRBV5-1
j_call: TRBJ2-1
d_call: .
cdr3_aa: CASSLDFGEQFF
cdr3_nt: TGCGCCAGCAGCTTGGATTTCGGCGAGCAGTTCTTC

clone_size: few
v_call: TRBV20-1
j_call: TRBJ2-3
d_call: TRBD2
cdr3_aa: CSATSAGGLSDTQYF
cdr3_nt: TGCAGTGCTACTTCAGCGGGGGGGCTGTCGGATACGCAGTATTTT

clone_size: few
v_call: TRBV10-3
j_call: TRBJ1-1
d_call: TRBD1
cdr3_aa: CAISGGGVEAFF
cdr3_nt: TGTGCCATCAGTGGAGGGGGCGTCGAAGCTTTCTTT

clone_size: few
v_call: TRBV7-9
j_call: TRBJ2-5
d_call: .
cdr3_aa: CASSIWGNQETQYF
cdr3_nt: TGTGCCAGCTCTATTTGGGGAAACCAAGAGACCCAGTACTTC

clone_size: .
v_call: TRBV5-1
j_call: TRBJ2-1
d_call: .
cdr3_aa: CASSSQGLLGNEQFF
cdr3_nt: TGCGCCAGCAGCTCACAGGGACTTTTGGGCAATGAGCAGTTCTTC

clone_size: .
v_call: TRBV7-2
j_call: TRBJ2-3
d_call: .
cdr3_aa: CASSPFRVKDTQYF
cdr3_nt: TGTGCCAGCAGCCCCTTCCGGGTTAAAGATACGCAGTATTTT

clone_size: .
v_call: TRBV7-2
j_call: TRBJ2-3
d_call: TRBD2
cdr3_aa: CASTYGLADTDTQYF
cdr3_nt: TGTGCCAGCACCTACGGACTAGCGGACACAGATACGCAGTATTTT

clone_size: few
v_call: TRBV29-1
j_call: TRBJ2-1
d_call: .
cdr3_aa: CSVVPADAYNEQFF
cdr3_nt: TGCAGCGTTGTCCCAGCGGACGCTTACAATGAGCAGTTCTTC

clone_size: .
v_call: TRBV5-1
j_call: TRBJ1-2
d_call: TRBD1
cdr3_aa: CASSFSFGTDSNYGYTF
cdr3_nt: TGCGCCAGCAGCTTTTCGTTCGGGACAGACTCTAACTATGGCTACACCTTC

clone_size: .
v_call: TRBV5-1
j_call: TRBJ2-1
d_call: .
cdr3_aa: CASSLALESYNEQFF
cdr3_nt: TGCGCCAGCAGCTTGGCCCTAGAATCCTACAATGAGCAGTTCTTC

clone_size: once
v_call: TRBV12-3/TRBV12-4
j_call: TRBJ2-2
d_call: TRBD2
cdr3_aa: CVSSFLAGALGGELFF
cdr3_nt: TGTGTCAGCAGTTTTCTAGCGGGGGCCCTCGGCGGGGAGCTGTTTTTT

clone_size: .
v_call: TRBV7-6
j_call: TRBJ2-1
d_call: .
cdr3_aa: CASSPNPSNEQFF
cdr3_nt: TGTGCCAGCAGCCCCAACCCTTCCAATGAGCAGTTCTTC

clone_size: .
v_call: TRBV7-2
j_call: TRBJ2-5
d_call: .
cdr3_aa: CASSLVWGAQETQYF
cdr3_nt: TGTGCCAGCAGCTTAGTTTGGGGGGCCCAAGAGACCCAGTACTTC

clone_size: .
v_call: TRBV6-2/TRBV6-3
j_call: TRBJ1-5
d_call: .
cdr3_aa: CASSYTDQPQHF
cdr3_nt: TGTGCCAGCAGTTACACAGATCAGCCCCAGCATTTT

clone_size: .
v_call: TRBV5-6
j_call: TRBJ1-2
d_call: .
cdr3_aa: CASSRPTGLDYGYTF
cdr3_nt: TGTGCCAGCAGCCGCCCCACAGGGCTGGACTATGGCTACACCTTC

clone_size: .
v_call: TRBV12-5
j_call: TRBJ2-7
d_call: .
cdr3_aa: CASGLDRTYEQYF
cdr3_nt: TGTGCTAGTGGTTTGGACCGAACCTACGAGCAGTACTTC

clone_size: .
v_call: TRBV5-6
j_call: TRBJ1-5
d_call: TRBD1
cdr3_aa: CASSLYLDRVIQPQHF
cdr3_nt: TGTGCCAGCAGCTTGTATTTGGACAGGGTAATTCAGCCCCAGCATTTT

clone_size: .
v_call: TRBV10-3
j_call: TRBJ1-2
d_call: .
cdr3_aa: CAISEVQGYGYTF
cdr3_nt: TGTGCCATCAGTGAGGTCCAGGGTTATGGCTACACCTTC

clone_size: few
v_call: TRBV29-1
j_call: TRBJ2-6
d_call: TRBD1
cdr3_aa: CSVEGQGALDGANVLTF
cdr3_nt: TGCAGCGTTGAGGGGCAGGGGGCGCTAGATGGGGCCAACGTCCTGACTTTC

clone_size: once
v_call: TRBV4-1
j_call: TRBJ2-1
d_call: TRBD2
cdr3_aa: CASSQEQAGALPSHEQFF
cdr3_nt: TGCGCCAGCAGCCAAGAACAAGCGGGAGCGCTACCCAGTCATGAGCAGTTCTTC

clone_size: .
v_call: TRBV20-1
j_call: TRBJ2-7
d_call: .
cdr3_aa: CSARATGTEQYF
cdr3_nt: TGCAGTGCTAGGGCCACGGGGACCGAGCAGTACTTC

clone_size: once
v_call: TRBV12-3/TRBV12-4
j_call: TRBJ1-2
d_call: .
cdr3_aa: CASSEAGPNYGYTF
cdr3_nt: TGTGCCAGCTCCGAAGCGGGACCTAACTATGGCTACACCTTC